The text below deals with one T cell receptor (beta chain). The sample holds a few counts of this clone. Its target antigen remains unknown. Qualities for individual bases were not recorded, and no much larger clone is one base off. The sample is drawn from a study of blood T cell repertoires in COVID-19 (dated by TCRdb to between 2020 and 2021). The study in broad terms: Collaborator samples came from the United States, Italy and Spain and covered acute and convalescent phases of COVID-19. A freely available public database, intended as a resource for researchers studying the immune response to SARS-CoV-2, is where the repertoires were released. The prospective study material was composed of cDNA or gDNA derived from T cells, B-cell-depleted T cells, or PBMCs. The samples were drawn from two sources: the first 160 participants of the ongoing ImmuneRACE study, and approximately 1,300 subjects contributed by 6 global collaborators. Where available, HLA class I and class II types were obtained from metadata supplied by the sample provider rather than from assay-based typing. The dataset comprised deeply sampled blood TCRbeta repertoires from subjects exposed to, actively infected with, or recovered from COVID-19. Sample metadata almost always included a de-identified subject ID, COVID-19 status, age in years and sex. Summary of the overall study and its limitations: The amount of clinical and demographic metadata varied by source and participant and was provided uncurated.

CDR1 and CDR2 (MNHEY, SMNVEV) derive from the germline V gene (reference sequence). V ends up 4 bases short and J 15 bases short, with an unmatched junction base count of 13. The CDR3 spans 15 residues, from the cysteine through the phenylalanine. CDR3 DNA only is kept here, 45 bases in frame from base 1. The immunoSEQ Assay, a bias-controlled multiplex PCR, was used to amplify TCRbeta CDR3 regions from genomic DNA. In the original analysis: The number of nucleated cells in each sample was estimated by amplification of reference gene primers within the assay. To quantify the absolute abundance of each unique TCRbeta CDR3 rearrangement, sequence reads were collapsed and filtered. Productive Simpson clonality was computed per sample as the square root of Simpson's diversity index over productive rearrangements. In its TCRdb copy, this immuneACCESS table keeps in-frame sequences only and misses some clones. Where compared with another copy, unresolved V genes explain less than half of these, and the others have no known cause. That table supplies the V and J calls and clone size; D and trimming were determined from the DNA. The sample has about 140,000 clones on record, roughly 79% of them singletons. The top ten hold 7.5% to 9% of the sample.

Each collaborating institution followed its own protocols to collect whole blood in K2EDTA tubes. For TCRbeta analysis, collaborators shipped samples in one of three forms: frozen whole blood, isolated PBMCs, or DNA extracted from either of those sample types. The sample taken for sequencing was peripheral blood. The chain joins TRBV27 to TRBJ2-1; TRBD1 fits 12 bases in the junction. The clonotype comes from a human donor in a cohort sampled during active COVID-19. The CDR3 protein: CASSSPGQGAHTLFF. The nucleotides are TGTGCCAGCAGTTCTCCGGGACAGGGGGCCCACACATTGTTCTTC.